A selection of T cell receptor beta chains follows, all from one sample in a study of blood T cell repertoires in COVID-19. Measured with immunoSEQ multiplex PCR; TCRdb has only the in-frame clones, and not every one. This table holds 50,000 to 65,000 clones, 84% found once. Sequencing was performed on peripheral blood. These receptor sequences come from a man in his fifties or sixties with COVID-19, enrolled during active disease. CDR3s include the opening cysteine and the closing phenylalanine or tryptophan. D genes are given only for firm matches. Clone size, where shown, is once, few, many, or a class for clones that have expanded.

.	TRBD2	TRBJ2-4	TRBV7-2	CASTLGGRGIQYF	TGTGCCAGCACCCTCGGAGGGAGGGGCATTCAGTACTTC
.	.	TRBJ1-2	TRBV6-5	CASRKEAPYGYTF	TGTGCCAGCAGGAAAGAAGCACCCTATGGCTACACCTTC
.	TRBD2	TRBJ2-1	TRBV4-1	CASSQKKVGLANNEQFF	TGCGCCAGCAGCCAAAAAAAAGTGGGACTAGCAAACAATGAGCAGTTCTTC
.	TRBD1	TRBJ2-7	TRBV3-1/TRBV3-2	CASSQRGTGGDEQYF	TGTGCCAGCAGCCAAAGGGGGACAGGAGGCGACGAGCAGTACTTC
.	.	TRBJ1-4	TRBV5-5	CASSPGGLTNEKLFF	TGTGCCAGCAGTCCTGGGGGCCTTACTAATGAAAAACTGTTTTTT
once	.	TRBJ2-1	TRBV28	CANPLGGGPYNEQFF	TGTGCCAACCCCCTAGGGGGAGGGCCTTACAATGAGCAGTTCTTC
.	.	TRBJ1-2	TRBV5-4	CASSLRPGAIYGYTF	TGTGCCAGCAGCTTGAGGCCAGGGGCAATCTATGGCTACACCTTC
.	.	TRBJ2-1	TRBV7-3	CASTTGSGMDNEQFF	TGTGCCAGCACCACAGGGTCAGGGATGGACAATGAGCAGTTCTTC
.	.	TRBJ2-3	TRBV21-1	CASSARPLTYTDTQYF	TGTGCCAGCAGCGCCCGCCCCCTCACATACACAGATACGCAGTATTTT
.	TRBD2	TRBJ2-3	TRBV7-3	CASSALAGDTQYF	TGTGCCAGCAGCGCCCTAGCGGGGGATACGCAGTATTTT
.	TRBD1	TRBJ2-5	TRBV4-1	CASSQAGQGETQYF	TGCGCCAGCAGCCAAGCCGGACAGGGAGAGACCCAGTACTTC
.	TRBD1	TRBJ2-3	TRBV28	CASSPGGAGTDTQYF	TGTGCCAGCAGTCCAGGGGGCGCGGGCACAGATACGCAGTATTTT
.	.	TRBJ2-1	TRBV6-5	CASSYSMADNEQFF	TGTGCCAGCAGTTACTCGATGGCGGACAATGAGCAGTTCTTC
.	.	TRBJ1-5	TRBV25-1	CASTLKGLNQPQHF	TGTGCCAGCACTCTCAAGGGACTTAATCAGCCCCAGCATTTT
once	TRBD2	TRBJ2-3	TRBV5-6	CASSPLAGGFTDTQYF	TGTGCCAGCAGCCCCCTAGCGGGGGGGTTCACAGATACGCAGTATTTT
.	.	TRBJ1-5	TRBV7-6	CASSRTVGNQPQHF	TGTGCCAGCAGCAGGACAGTAGGCAATCAGCCCCAGCATTTT
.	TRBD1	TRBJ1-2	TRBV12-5	CASVRQGAISGYTF	TGTGCTAGTGTCAGACAGGGGGCAATCTCTGGCTACACCTTC
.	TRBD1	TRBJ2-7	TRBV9	CASSGRQGGEDYEQYF	TGTGCCAGCAGCGGACGACAGGGGGGAGAGGACTACGAGCAGTACTTC
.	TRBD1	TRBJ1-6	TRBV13	CASSPGGSSYNSPLHF	TGTGCCAGCAGTCCAGGGGGGAGCTCCTATAATTCACCCCTCCACTTT
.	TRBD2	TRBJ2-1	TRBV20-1	CSASTSGRNPNEQFF	TGCAGTGCTAGTACTAGCGGGAGGAATCCAAATGAGCAGTTCTTC
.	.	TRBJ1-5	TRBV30	CAWSVPGRGQPQHF	TGTGCCTGGAGTGTCCCGGGCCGGGGTCAGCCCCAGCATTTT
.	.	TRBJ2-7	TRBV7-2	CASSAGQLRDEQYF	TGTGCCAGCAGCGCGGGACAGCTGAGGGACGAGCAGTACTTC
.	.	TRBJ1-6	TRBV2	CASSERGGGNLSSYNSPLHF	TGTGCCAGCAGTGAAAGGGGGGGAGGCAACTTAAGCTCCTATAATTCACCCCTCCACTTT
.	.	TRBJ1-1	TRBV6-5	CASSPSPREAFF	TGTGCCAGCAGTCCTAGTCCGCGTGAAGCTTTCTTT
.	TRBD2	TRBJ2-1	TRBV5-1	CASSPGLADEQFF	TGCGCCAGCAGCCCGGGACTAGCAGATGAGCAGTTCTTC
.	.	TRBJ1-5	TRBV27	CASSLSWEQPQHF	TGTGCCAGCAGTCTTAGTTGGGAGCAGCCCCAGCATTTT
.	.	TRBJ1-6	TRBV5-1	CASSFGANNSPLHF	TGCGCCAGCAGCTTTGGGGCGAATAATTCACCCCTCCACTTT
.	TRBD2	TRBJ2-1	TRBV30	CAWDPGLGNEQFF	TGTGCCTGGGATCCGGGACTAGGCAATGAGCAGTTCTTC
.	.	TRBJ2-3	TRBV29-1	CSVLTGTDTQYF	TGCAGCGTACTGACAGGCACAGATACGCAGTATTTT
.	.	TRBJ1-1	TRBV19	CASSSTGLGMTEAFF	TGTGCCAGTAGTAGTACAGGGTTGGGTATGACTGAAGCTTTCTTT
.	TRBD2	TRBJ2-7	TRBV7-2	CASSRLAAYEQYF	TGTGCCAGCAGCCGACTAGCGGCCTACGAGCAGTACTTC
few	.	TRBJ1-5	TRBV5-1	CASSRTGGLGQPQHF	TGCGCCAGCAGCAGGACGGGGGGGCTAGGGCAGCCCCAGCATTTT
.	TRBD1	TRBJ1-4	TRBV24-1	CATSEPSRGRLFF	TGTGCCACCAGTGAGCCTTCCAGGGGGAGACTGTTTTTT